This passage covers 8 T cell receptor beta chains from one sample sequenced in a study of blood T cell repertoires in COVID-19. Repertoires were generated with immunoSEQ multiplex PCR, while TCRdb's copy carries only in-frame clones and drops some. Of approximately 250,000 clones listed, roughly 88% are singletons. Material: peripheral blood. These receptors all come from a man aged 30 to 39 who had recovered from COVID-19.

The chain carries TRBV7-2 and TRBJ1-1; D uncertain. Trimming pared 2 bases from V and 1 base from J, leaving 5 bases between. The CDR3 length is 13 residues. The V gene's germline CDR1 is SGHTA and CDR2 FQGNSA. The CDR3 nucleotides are TGTGCCAGCAGCTTAACAGCGAACACTGAAGCTTTCTTT. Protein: CASSLTANTEAFF.

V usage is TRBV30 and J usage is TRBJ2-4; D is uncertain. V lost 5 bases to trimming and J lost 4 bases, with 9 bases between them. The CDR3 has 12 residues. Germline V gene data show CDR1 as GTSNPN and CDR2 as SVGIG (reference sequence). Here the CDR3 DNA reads TGTGCCTGGCGTCCGGTTAAAAACATTCAGTACTTC. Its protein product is CAWRPVKNIQYF.

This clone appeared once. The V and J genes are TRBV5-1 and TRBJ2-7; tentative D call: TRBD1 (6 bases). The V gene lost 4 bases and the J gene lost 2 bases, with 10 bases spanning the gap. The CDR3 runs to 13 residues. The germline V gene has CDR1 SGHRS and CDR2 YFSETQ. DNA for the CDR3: TGCGCCAGCAGCCCAGGGGAGCCCTACGAGCAGTACTTC. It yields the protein CASSPGEPYEQYF.

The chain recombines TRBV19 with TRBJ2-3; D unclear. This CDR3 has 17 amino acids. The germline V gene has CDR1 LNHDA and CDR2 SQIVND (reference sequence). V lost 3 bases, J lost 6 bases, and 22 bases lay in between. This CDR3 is CASSIPLGLERLDTQYF. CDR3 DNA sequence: TGTGCCAGTAGTATTCCTCTCGGGTTGGAACGGTTGGATACGCAGTATTTT. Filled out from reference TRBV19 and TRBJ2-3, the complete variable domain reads DGGITQSPKYLFRKEGQNVTLSCEQNLNHDAMYWYRQDPGQGLRLIYYSQIVNDFQKGDIAEGYSVSREKKESFPLTVTSAQKNPTAFYLCASSIPLGLERLDTQYFGPGTRLTVL.

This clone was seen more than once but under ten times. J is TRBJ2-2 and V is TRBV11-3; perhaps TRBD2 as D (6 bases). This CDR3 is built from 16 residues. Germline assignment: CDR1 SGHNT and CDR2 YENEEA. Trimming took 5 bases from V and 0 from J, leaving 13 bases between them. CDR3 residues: CASSPGGDPNTGELFF. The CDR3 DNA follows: TGTGCCAGCAGCCCAGGAGGGGACCCGAACACCGGGGAGCTGTTTTTT.

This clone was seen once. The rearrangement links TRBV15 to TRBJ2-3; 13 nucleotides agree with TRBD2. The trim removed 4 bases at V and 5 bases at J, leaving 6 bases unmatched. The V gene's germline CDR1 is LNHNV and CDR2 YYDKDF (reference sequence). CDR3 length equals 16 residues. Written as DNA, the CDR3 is TGTGCCACCAGCACCCAAACTAGCGGGGGGGGAGATACGCAGTATTTT. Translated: CATSTQTSGGGDTQYF.

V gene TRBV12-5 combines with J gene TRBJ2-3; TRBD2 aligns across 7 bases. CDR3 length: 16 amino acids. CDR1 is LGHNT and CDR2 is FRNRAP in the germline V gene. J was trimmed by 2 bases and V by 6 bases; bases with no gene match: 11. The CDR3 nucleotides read TGTGCTAGTGGCACAGGTCGGGGGGAGGCCACAGATACGCAGTATTTT. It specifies CASGTGRGEATDTQYF.

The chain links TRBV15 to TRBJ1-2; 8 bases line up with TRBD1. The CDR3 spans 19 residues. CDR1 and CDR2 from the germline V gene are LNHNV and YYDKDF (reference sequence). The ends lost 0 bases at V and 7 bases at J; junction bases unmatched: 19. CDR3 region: CATSRDSRTGFSFEGGYTF. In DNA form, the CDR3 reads TGTGCCACCAGCAGAGATTCTCGGACAGGGTTTTCGTTTGAAGGTGGCTACACCTTC.